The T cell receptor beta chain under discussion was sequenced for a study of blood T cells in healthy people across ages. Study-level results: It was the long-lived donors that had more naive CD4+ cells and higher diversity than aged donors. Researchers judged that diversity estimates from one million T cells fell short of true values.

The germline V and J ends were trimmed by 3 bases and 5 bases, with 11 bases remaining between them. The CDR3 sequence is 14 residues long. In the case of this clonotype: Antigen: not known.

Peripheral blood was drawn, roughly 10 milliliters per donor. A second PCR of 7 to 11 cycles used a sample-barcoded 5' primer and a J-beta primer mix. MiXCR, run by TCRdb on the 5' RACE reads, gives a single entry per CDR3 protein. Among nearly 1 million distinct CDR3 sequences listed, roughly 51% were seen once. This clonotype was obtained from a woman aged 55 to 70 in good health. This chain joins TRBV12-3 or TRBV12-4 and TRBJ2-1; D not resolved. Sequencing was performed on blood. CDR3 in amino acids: CASSFNDAHNEQFF. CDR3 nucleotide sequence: TGTGCCAGCAGTTTTAACGATGCCCACAATGAGCAGTTCTTC.